This entry describes one TCR beta chain. In the source study's methods: It was from reference gene primer amplification that nucleated cell counts were estimated. Libraries were prepared by immunoSEQ multiplex PCR; TCRdb keeps only in-frame clonotypes and omits some of them. V, J and clone size reflect that table, while D and trimming were determined from the DNA. The sample shows 300,000 to 400,000 clones, approximately 86% of them seen only once. This entry is derived from a study of blood T cell repertoires in COVID-19. Study-wide background: Specimens from acute and convalescent COVID-19 originated in the United States, Italy and Spain. PBMCs, B-cell-depleted T cells, or T cells provided the cDNA or gDNA that made up the material.

Trimming removed 3 bases from V and 9 bases from J; junction bases left unmatched: 11. This CDR3 has 15 amino acids. The germline CDR1 and CDR2 sequences are GTSNPN and SVGIG (reference sequence). The rearrangement joins TRBV30 to TRBJ1-6; 7 bases fit TRBD1. Sequencing was carried out using peripheral blood. This receptor was obtained from a human donor in a cohort sampled during active COVID-19. The CDR3 region is CAWRVAGGYGSPLHF. The CDR3 region has the DNA TGTGCCTGGAGAGTGGCAGGGGGGTATGGTTCACCCCTCCACTTT.